Listed below are T cell receptor beta chains from one sample, sequenced in a study of Graves' ophthalmopathy and Graves' hyperthyroidism. TCRdb redid the calling of the multiplex PCR reads with MiXCR, one entry per CDR3 protein. The sample records hundreds of thousands of distinct CDR3 sequences, about 20% being singletons. The source material was peripheral blood. These receptors were obtained from a young woman with stable Graves' hyperthyroidism. Some clones in this sample may be carry-over from other donors' samples. Each CDR3 is given with its conserved first and last residue. The D gene is left open where the match is weak. Clone sizes are given selectively: once, few, many, or a class where the clone is expanded.

D gene: TRBD2
J gene: TRBJ2-5
clone size: NA
V gene: TRBV7-2
CDR3 protein: CASSFGIRLAGDGQETQYF
CDR3 DNA: TGTGCCAGCAGCTTCGGGATAAGACTAGCGGGAGATGGCCAAGAGACCCAGTACTTC

D gene: NA
J gene: TRBJ2-5
clone size: many
V gene: TRBV20-1
CDR3 protein: CSARVDTNGETQYF
CDR3 DNA: TGCAGTGCTAGAGTCGACACCAATGGGGAGACCCAGTACTTC

D gene: NA
J gene: TRBJ1-2
clone size: NA
V gene: TRBV11-2
CDR3 protein: CASSQGRGGYGYTF
CDR3 DNA: TGTGCCAGCAGCCAGGGGCGGGGGGGTTATGGCTACACCTTC

D gene: NA
J gene: TRBJ1-1
clone size: many
V gene: TRBV24-1
CDR3 protein: CATRGTAANTEAFF
CDR3 DNA: TGTGCCACCAGAGGGACTGCCGCAAACACTGAAGCTTTCTTT

D gene: NA
J gene: TRBJ2-2
clone size: many
V gene: TRBV12-3/TRBV12-4
CDR3 protein: CASSVSASGELFF
CDR3 DNA: TGTGCCAGCAGCGTCTCGGCATCCGGGGAGCTGTTTTTT

D gene: NA
J gene: TRBJ2-2
clone size: many
V gene: TRBV6-9
CDR3 protein: CATFSETGELFF
CDR3 DNA: TGTGCTACTTTTAGCGAAACCGGGGAGCTGTTTTTT

D gene: NA
J gene: TRBJ1-2
clone size: many
V gene: TRBV5-1
CDR3 protein: CASSPDGSYGYTF
CDR3 DNA: TGCGCCAGCAGCCCGGACGGGAGCTATGGCTACACCTTC

D gene: NA
J gene: TRBJ2-5
clone size: many
V gene: TRBV20-1
CDR3 protein: CSARDLDRETQYF
CDR3 DNA: TGCAGTGCTAGAGATTTGGATCGGGAGACCCAGTACTTC

D gene: TRBD1
J gene: TRBJ2-7
clone size: NA
V gene: TRBV11-1
CDR3 protein: CASSWGQGLYEQYF
CDR3 DNA: TGTGCCAGCAGCTGGGGACAGGGCCTCTACGAGCAGTACTTC

D gene: NA
J gene: TRBJ1-1
clone size: few
V gene: TRBV3-1
CDR3 protein: CASSQDTSWGTEAFF
CDR3 DNA: TGTGCCAGCAGCCAAGATACCAGTTGGGGCACTGAAGCTTTCTTT

D gene: NA
J gene: TRBJ2-7
clone size: few
V gene: TRBV6-1
CDR3 protein: CATQPYEQYF
CDR3 DNA: TGTGCCACCCAACCCTACGAGCAGTACTTC

D gene: NA
J gene: TRBJ1-2
clone size: many
V gene: TRBV12-3/TRBV12-4
CDR3 protein: CASSLGRIPIGYTF
CDR3 DNA: TGTGCCAGCAGTTTAGGACGGATACCTATTGGCTACACCTTC

D gene: TRBD1
J gene: TRBJ1-5
clone size: many
V gene: TRBV2
CDR3 protein: CASKDRGSSNQPQHF
CDR3 DNA: TGTGCCAGCAAGGACAGGGGGTCTTCCAATCAGCCCCAGCATTTT

D gene: NA
J gene: TRBJ1-1
clone size: few
V gene: TRBV19
CDR3 protein: CASSISGTNTEAFF
CDR3 DNA: TGTGCCAGTAGTATCTCCGGGACGAACACTGAAGCTTTCTTT

D gene: NA
J gene: TRBJ2-7
clone size: many
V gene: TRBV6-2/TRBV6-3
CDR3 protein: CASSTGLYEQYF
CDR3 DNA: TGTGCCAGCAGTACAGGGCTCTACGAGCAGTACTTC

D gene: TRBD1
J gene: TRBJ1-6
clone size: NA
V gene: TRBV20-1
CDR3 protein: CSAGRDRGNSPLHF
CDR3 DNA: TGCAGTGCTGGCCGGGACAGGGGGAATTCACCCCTCCACTTT

D gene: TRBD1
J gene: TRBJ1-1
clone size: many
V gene: TRBV6-1
CDR3 protein: CASTISGGTEAFF
CDR3 DNA: TGTGCCAGCACCATCTCAGGGGGCACTGAAGCTTTCTTT

D gene: NA
J gene: TRBJ2-7
clone size: many
V gene: TRBV11-2
CDR3 protein: CASSSMIEQYF
CDR3 DNA: TGTGCCAGCAGCAGTATGATCGAGCAGTACTTC

D gene: NA
J gene: TRBJ2-3
clone size: NA
V gene: TRBV11-2
CDR3 protein: CASTPLRDPRPDTQYF
CDR3 DNA: TGTGCCAGCACCCCCCTCCGGGATCCCCGACCAGATACGCAGTATTTT

D gene: TRBD2
J gene: TRBJ2-7
clone size: few
V gene: TRBV18
CDR3 protein: CASSPLITGGSYEQYF
CDR3 DNA: TGTGCCAGCTCACCATTGATAACGGGAGGTAGCTACGAGCAGTACTTC

D gene: TRBD1
J gene: TRBJ1-2
clone size: once
V gene: TRBV28
CDR3 protein: CASRGTDYGYTF
CDR3 DNA: TGTGCCAGCCGGGGGACAGACTATGGCTACACCTTC

D gene: TRBD2
J gene: TRBJ2-6
clone size: NA
V gene: TRBV27
CDR3 protein: CASSWGGANAGANVLTF
CDR3 DNA: TGTGCCAGCAGTTGGGGAGGGGCCAACGCTGGGGCCAACGTCCTGACTTTC

D gene: TRBD2
J gene: TRBJ2-5
clone size: NA
V gene: TRBV14
CDR3 protein: CASSRGLAGARETQYF
CDR3 DNA: TGTGCCAGCAGCCGAGGACTAGCGGGAGCTAGAGAGACCCAGTACTTC

D gene: TRBD1
J gene: TRBJ1-1
clone size: many
V gene: TRBV27
CDR3 protein: CASKSGQGREGTEAFF
CDR3 DNA: TGTGCCAGCAAGTCAGGACAGGGTCGAGAAGGGACTGAAGCTTTCTTT

D gene: TRBD1
J gene: TRBJ1-5
clone size: NA
V gene: TRBV2
CDR3 protein: CASSGQGVHQPQHF
CDR3 DNA: TGTGCCAGCTCCGGACAGGGGGTACATCAGCCCCAGCATTTT

D gene: NA
J gene: TRBJ2-5
clone size: NA
V gene: TRBV11-2
CDR3 protein: CASSLAGWGGETKYF
CDR3 DNA: TGTGCCAGCAGCTTAGCAGGGTGGGGTGGAGAGACCAAGTACTTC

D gene: NA
J gene: TRBJ2-4
clone size: many
V gene: TRBV2
CDR3 protein: CASRESIASWDIQYF
CDR3 DNA: TGTGCCAGCAGGGAAAGTATAGCCTCATGGGACATTCAGTACTTC

D gene: TRBD2
J gene: TRBJ2-7
clone size: few
V gene: TRBV29-1
CDR3 protein: CSAKLAGGYEQYF
CDR3 DNA: TGCAGCGCTAAACTAGCGGGGGGCTACGAGCAGTACTTC

D gene: NA
J gene: TRBJ1-2
clone size: many
V gene: TRBV27
CDR3 protein: CASSLSGGGLGYTF
CDR3 DNA: TGTGCCAGCAGTTTATCGGGAGGGGGTCTTGGCTACACCTTC

D gene: NA
J gene: TRBJ2-2
clone size: many
V gene: TRBV5-5
CDR3 protein: CASSSLYVGTGELFF
CDR3 DNA: TGTGCCAGCAGCTCACTGTACGTGGGCACCGGGGAGCTGTTTTTT

D gene: NA
J gene: TRBJ1-6
clone size: many
V gene: TRBV12-3/TRBV12-4
CDR3 protein: CASSLLGGGSPLHF
CDR3 DNA: TGTGCCAGCAGTTTGTTAGGAGGGGGTTCACCCCTCCACTTT

D gene: NA
J gene: TRBJ1-6
clone size: many
V gene: TRBV30
CDR3 protein: CAWSGWGLRSPLHF
CDR3 DNA: TGTGCCTGGAGTGGGTGGGGGCTTAGATCACCCCTCCACTTT

D gene: NA
J gene: TRBJ1-6
clone size: many
V gene: TRBV6-2/TRBV6-3
CDR3 protein: CASRISSYNSPLHF
CDR3 DNA: TGTGCCAGCAGAATAAGCTCCTATAATTCACCCCTCCACTTT

D gene: TRBD2
J gene: TRBJ2-4
clone size: NA
V gene: TRBV20-1
CDR3 protein: CSARDGRGAKNIKYF
CDR3 DNA: TGCAGTGCTAGAGATGGGAGGGGCGCCAAAAACATTAAGTACTTC

D gene: NA
J gene: TRBJ2-5
clone size: NA
V gene: TRBV6-1
CDR3 protein: CASSGPPGGGETQYF
CDR3 DNA: TGTGCCAGCAGTGGCCCTCCAGGGGGAGGAGAGACCCAGTACTTC

D gene: NA
J gene: TRBJ2-5
clone size: many
V gene: TRBV6-1
CDR3 protein: CASTELSETQYF
CDR3 DNA: TGTGCCAGCACCGAGTTGTCGGAGACCCAGTACTTC

D gene: TRBD1
J gene: TRBJ1-2
clone size: many
V gene: TRBV29-1
CDR3 protein: CSVPPPGDRVHYGYTF
CDR3 DNA: TGCAGCGTTCCCCCCCCCGGGGACAGGGTTCACTACGGCTACACCTTC

D gene: NA
J gene: TRBJ1-4
clone size: NA
V gene: TRBV12-3/TRBV12-4
CDR3 protein: CASSLLAGDGSKLFF
CDR3 DNA: TGTGCCAGCAGCCTCCTGGCAGGGGACGGATCCAAACTGTTTTTT

D gene: TRBD1
J gene: TRBJ2-7
clone size: many
V gene: TRBV29-1
CDR3 protein: CSVGGQGTSEQYF
CDR3 DNA: TGCAGCGTTGGGGGACAGGGGACAAGCGAGCAGTACTTC

D gene: TRBD1
J gene: TRBJ1-1
clone size: many
V gene: TRBV12-3/TRBV12-4
CDR3 protein: CASRLDRGRRTEAFF
CDR3 DNA: TGTGCCAGCAGATTGGACAGGGGGCGTCGCACTGAAGCTTTCTTT

D gene: NA
J gene: TRBJ1-6
clone size: many
V gene: TRBV28
CDR3 protein: CASSDPKRAINSPLHF
CDR3 DNA: TGTGCCAGCAGCGACCCGAAAAGGGCTATTAATTCACCCCTCCACTTT

D gene: NA
J gene: TRBJ1-2
clone size: many
V gene: TRBV6-1
CDR3 protein: CATQINRRGAYGYTF
CDR3 DNA: TGTGCCACCCAGATCAACAGGAGGGGGGCATATGGCTACACCTTC

D gene: NA
J gene: TRBJ1-2
clone size: few
V gene: TRBV20-1
CDR3 protein: CSARDRNLLNYGYTF
CDR3 DNA: TGCAGTGCTAGAGATCGGAACCTCCTTAACTATGGCTACACCTTC

D gene: TRBD2
J gene: TRBJ2-5
clone size: NA
V gene: TRBV5-1
CDR3 protein: CASSLAGSAGETQYF
CDR3 DNA: TGCGCCAGCAGCTTAGCGGGATCCGCCGGAGAGACCCAGTACTTC

D gene: NA
J gene: TRBJ1-2
clone size: many
V gene: TRBV7-9
CDR3 protein: CASSPIARGEADYGYTF
CDR3 DNA: TGTGCCAGCAGCCCGATCGCGCGGGGCGAAGCTGACTATGGCTACACCTTC

D gene: NA
J gene: TRBJ1-5
clone size: NA
V gene: TRBV4-1
CDR3 protein: CASSRLLSNQPQHF
CDR3 DNA: TGCGCCAGCAGCCGGTTACTATCGAATCAGCCCCAGCATTTT

D gene: TRBD1
J gene: TRBJ2-7
clone size: many
V gene: TRBV12-3/TRBV12-4
CDR3 protein: CASSFGTDYLLEQYF
CDR3 DNA: TGTGCCAGCAGTTTCGGGACAGACTACCTGTTGGAGCAGTACTTC

D gene: TRBD2
J gene: TRBJ2-2
clone size: few
V gene: TRBV13
CDR3 protein: CASSSSKSGLAGLGELFF
CDR3 DNA: TGTGCCAGCAGCTCGTCTAAATCCGGACTAGCGGGTTTGGGGGAGCTGTTTTTT

D gene: TRBD1
J gene: TRBJ1-2
clone size: NA
V gene: TRBV6-2/TRBV6-3
CDR3 protein: CASSFQGAESYTF
CDR3 DNA: TGTGCCAGCAGTTTTCAGGGGGCGGAAAGCTACACCTTC

D gene: TRBD1
J gene: TRBJ2-5
clone size: few
V gene: TRBV5-4
CDR3 protein: CASSRTGGDERETQYF
CDR3 DNA: TGTGCCAGCAGTCGAACAGGGGGCGATGAAAGAGAGACCCAGTACTTC

D gene: NA
J gene: TRBJ1-6
clone size: NA
V gene: TRBV27
CDR3 protein: CASSLSTGPHRLHF
CDR3 DNA: TGTGCCAGCAGTTTATCGACCGGGCCCCATCGCCTCCACTTT

D gene: NA
J gene: TRBJ2-7
clone size: NA
V gene: TRBV2
CDR3 protein: CASSEWGQGEQYF
CDR3 DNA: TGTGCCAGCAGTGAATGGGGGCAGGGCGAGCAGTACTTC